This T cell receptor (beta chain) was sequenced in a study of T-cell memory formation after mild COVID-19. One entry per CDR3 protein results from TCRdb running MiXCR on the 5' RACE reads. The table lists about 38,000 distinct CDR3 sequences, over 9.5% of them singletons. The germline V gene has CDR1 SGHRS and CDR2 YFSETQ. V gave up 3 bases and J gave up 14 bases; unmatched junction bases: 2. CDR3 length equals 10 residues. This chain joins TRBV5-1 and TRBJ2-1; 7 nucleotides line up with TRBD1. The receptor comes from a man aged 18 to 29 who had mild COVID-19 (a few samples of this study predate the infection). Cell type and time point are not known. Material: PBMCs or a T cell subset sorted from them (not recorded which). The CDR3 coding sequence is TGCGCCAGCAGCTCAGGGGGAAAGTTCTTC. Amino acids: CASSSGGKFF.